The clone carrying this T cell receptor (beta chain) has ten or more counts. Its cognate antigen is unknown. Because this beta chain is a stray read in a library intended to capture alpha chains, its abundance should not be given much weight. This CDR3 region has 18 residues. Trimming shortened V by 0 bases and J by 0 bases, and 13 bases separated the two germline ends. Germline loops: CDR1 SGHRS, CDR2 YFSETQ. TCRdb redid the calling of the 5' RACE reads with MiXCR, one entry per CDR3 protein. Here the sample spans 9,500 to 12,000 distinct CDR3 sequences, 6% to 8% being singletons. This entry belongs to a study of spatial heterogeneity in lung cancer. Findings of the study overall: Tumoral mutation counts were tracked by counts of expanded intratumoral alpha and beta TCRs.

Documented time point: sample taken at primary tumor resection. Donors were around 70 untreated early-stage non-small cell lung cancer patients. The sequence derives from a female donor with early-stage non-small cell lung cancer. This chain connects TRBV5-1 to TRBJ2-6; D gene unclear. The starting material was lung tumor tissue, obtained at surgery. The CDR3 sequence: CASSLVLGPSSGANVLTF. The DNA for the CDR3 is TGCGCCAGCAGCTTGGTCCTCGGTCCCAGCTCTGGGGCCAACGTCCTGACTTTC.